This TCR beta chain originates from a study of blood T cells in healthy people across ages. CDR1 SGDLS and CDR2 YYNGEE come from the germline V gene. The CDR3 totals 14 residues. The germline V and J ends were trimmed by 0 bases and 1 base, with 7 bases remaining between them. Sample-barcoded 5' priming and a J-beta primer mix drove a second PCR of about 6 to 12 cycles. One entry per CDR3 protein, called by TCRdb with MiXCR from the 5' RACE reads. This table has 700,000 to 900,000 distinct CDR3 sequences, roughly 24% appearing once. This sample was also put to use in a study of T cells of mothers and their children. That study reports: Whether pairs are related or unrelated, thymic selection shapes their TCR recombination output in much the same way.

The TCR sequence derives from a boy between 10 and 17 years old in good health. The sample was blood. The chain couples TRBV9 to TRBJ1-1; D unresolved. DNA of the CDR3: TGTGCCAGCAGCGTAGAGACTTCGAACACTGAAGCTTTCTTT. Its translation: CASSVETSNTEAFF.